The TCR beta chain described here comes from a study of blood T cell repertoires in COVID-19 (dated by TCRdb to about 2020). Study-wide context: The collaborator samples originated in the United States, Italy and Spain and spanned the acute and convalescent phases of COVID-19. The material from the prospective study consisted of cDNA or gDNA derived from T cells, B-cell-depleted T cells, or PBMCs. Subjects who had been exposed to COVID-19, were actively infected with it, or had recovered from it provided the deeply sampled blood TCRbeta repertoires that made up the dataset. The repertoires were released in a freely available public database intended as a resource for research on the immune response to SARS-CoV-2. The samples were drawn from the first 160 participants of the ongoing ImmuneRACE study and from 1,254 subjects provided by 6 global collaborators. Sample metadata almost always included a de-identified subject ID, COVID-19 status, age in years and sex. Where available, HLA class I and class II types were obtained from metadata supplied by the sample provider rather than from assay-based typing.

Worth noting for this clone: This clone's antigen is unknown. Base qualities are not provided; no much larger clone lies one nucleotide away.

The CDR3 spans 15 residues, from the cysteine through the phenylalanine. Kept here is only the CDR3 DNA, which spans 45 bases and is read in frame from base 1. CDR1 and CDR2 (LGHNA, YNFKEQ) derive from the germline V gene. Relative to germline, V is 4 bases shorter and J is 3 bases shorter, with 14 bases between their ends. TCRbeta CDR3 regions were amplified from genomic DNA by means of the immunoSEQ Assay, a bias-controlled multiplex PCR. The study's own analysis went as follows. Within the assay, amplification of reference gene primers was used to estimate how many nucleated cells each sample contained. Sequence reads were collapsed and filtered to measure the absolute abundance of every unique TCRbeta CDR3 rearrangement. For each sample, productive Simpson clonality was calculated by taking the square root of Simpson's diversity index across productive rearrangements. The source is immuneACCESS, and TCRdb retained only in-frame sequences with V and J called. Part of the clones is not carried over; for the studies checked, unresolved V genes explain less than half of this, and the remainder is unexplained. That table gives V, J and clone size, and the DNA gave D and trimming. The sample records some 200,000 clones, 85% of which are singletons. The biggest ten clones account for over 2.5% of the sample.

Broader findings and caveats from the paper: The amount of clinical and demographic metadata varied by source and participant and was provided uncurated.

A second Seattle source provided samples from volunteer blood donors who had recovered from COVID-19. The collaborating institutions used their own protocols to collect whole blood in K2EDTA tubes. For TCRbeta analysis, collaborators shipped samples as frozen whole blood, isolated PBMCs, or DNA extracted from either of those sample types. The TCR comes from a man aged 50 or older who had recovered from COVID-19. Material for sequencing was peripheral blood. The chain couples TRBV4-2 to TRBJ2-3; TRBD2 is perhaps the D gene, given 6 matching bases. For the CDR3, the sequence is CASSPTARGTDTQYF. The DNA is as follows: TGTGCCAGCAGCCCGACCGCGCGGGGTACAGATACGCAGTATTTT.